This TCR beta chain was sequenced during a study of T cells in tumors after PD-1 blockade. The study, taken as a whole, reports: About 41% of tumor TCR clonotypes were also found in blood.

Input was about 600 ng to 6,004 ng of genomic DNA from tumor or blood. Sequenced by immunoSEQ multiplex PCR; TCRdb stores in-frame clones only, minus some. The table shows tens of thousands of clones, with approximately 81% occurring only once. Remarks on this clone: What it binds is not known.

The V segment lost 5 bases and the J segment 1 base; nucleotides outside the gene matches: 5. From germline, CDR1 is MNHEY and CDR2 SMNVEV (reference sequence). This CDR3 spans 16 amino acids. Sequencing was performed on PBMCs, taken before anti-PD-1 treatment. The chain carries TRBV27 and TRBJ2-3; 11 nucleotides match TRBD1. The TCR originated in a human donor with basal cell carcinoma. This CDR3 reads CASSPEDRGRTDTQYF. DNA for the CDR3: TGTGCCAGCAGTCCCGAGGACAGGGGGCGCACAGATACGCAGTATTTT.